One sample yielded the 13 T cell receptor beta chains listed below, sequenced in a study of blood T cells in healthy people across ages. A second PCR, run for 7 to 11 cycles, used a sample-barcoded 5' primer plus a J-beta primer mix. TCRdb reprocessed the 5' RACE reads with MiXCR, giving one entry per CDR3 protein. The sample consists of hundreds of thousands of distinct CDR3 sequences, around 49% of them appearing once. Material for sequencing was blood. The source of these receptors is a woman aged 60-75 years in good health.

The chain employs TRBV15 and TRBJ2-7; tentatively, D is TRBD1 (6 bases). This CDR3 is built from 17 residues. Looked up from germline, CDR1 is LNHNV and CDR2 is YYDKDF (reference sequence). Trimming pared 0 bases from V and 0 bases from J, leaving 15 bases between. As DNA, the CDR3 is TGTGCCACCAGCAGAGATCTTGGGGGCTTAAGCTCCTACGAGCAGTACTTC. Translating it yields CATSRDLGGLSSYEQYF.

This clonotype was seen only a few times. The rearrangement uses TRBV7-2 and TRBJ2-2; TRBD2 aligns across 14 bases. The CDR3 sequence is 16 residues long. With 6 bases clipped from V and 7 bases from J, the junction kept 7 bases outside the gene matches. Germline assignment: CDR1 SGHTA and CDR2 FQGNSA. DNA for the CDR3: TGTGCCAGCAGACCCAGACTAGCGGGAGGGAGCGGGGAGCTGTTTTTT. It encodes CASRPRLAGGSGELFF.

In this sample, this clonotype turned up once. This rearrangement joins TRBV7-2 to TRBJ1-2, with D perhaps TRBD1 (5 bases). The V end was cut by 3 bases, the J end by 7 bases, with 15 bases between. This CDR3 is built from 14 residues. Germline V gene data show CDR1 as SGHTA and CDR2 as FQGNSA. For the CDR3, the DNA is TGTGCCAGCAGCTTGAATCAGGGAGCCGGTGGCTACACCTTC. Its translation is CASSLNQGAGGYTF.

The rearrangement uses TRBV4-2 and TRBJ2-7, with D perhaps given as TRBD1 or TRBD2 (6 bases each). CDR1 and CDR2 from the germline V gene are LGHNA and YNFKEQ. V was cut by 0 bases and J by 4 bases, with 13 bases left in between. This CDR3 has 15 amino acids. CDR3 coding DNA: TGTGCCAGCAGCCAAGATGAGGGGGGCCCTTACGAGCAGTACTTC. Translation gives CASSQDEGGPYEQYF.

V is TRBV25-1 and J is TRBJ2-3; TRBD2 might be the D (6 bases). The germline V gene encodes CDR1 MGHDK and CDR2 SYGVNS. The CDR3 is made up of 13 amino acids. With 6 bases removed from V and 2 bases from J, the gap between germline ends came to 9 bases. CDR3 loop: CASRLAITDTQYF. The CDR3 bases are TGTGCCAGCAGACTAGCTATCACAGATACGCAGTATTTT.

The chain is built from TRBV20-1 and TRBJ2-7; 11 nucleotides match TRBD2. The CDR3 spans 15 residues. The ends lost 0 bases at V and 5 bases at J; junction bases unmatched: 6. CDR1 and CDR2 (germline): DFQATT, SNEGSKA (reference sequence). The CDR3 DNA reads TGCAGTGCTAGAGATCTAACTAGCGGGAGCGACGAGCAGTACTTC. This sequence encodes CSARDLTSGSDEQYF.

The chain uses TRBV29-1 and TRBJ2-3; 8 nucleotides align to TRBD2. Germline CDR1 and CDR2: SQVTM and ANQGSEA. This CDR3 has 15 amino acids. V trimming: 4 bases; J trimming: 0 bases; junction bases outside the gene matches: 6. In DNA, the CDR3 is TGCAGCGTTGCCGGGACTAGTTCTAGCACAGATACGCAGTATTTT. Its protein product is CSVAGTSSSTDTQYF.

The chain is built from TRBV28 and TRBJ2-5; weak D call: TRBD2 (6 bases). Germline V gene data show CDR1 as MDHEN and CDR2 as SYDVKM. Trimming took 4 bases from V and 3 from J, leaving 18 bases between them. CDR3 length: 16 residues. CDR3 protein: CASSSDGTGDKETQYF. CDR3 DNA sequence: TGTGCCAGCAGTTCCGATGGGACTGGAGATAAAGAGACCCAGTACTTC. Supplemented by reference TRBV28 and TRBJ2-5, the full variable domain reads DVKVTQSSRYLVKRTGEKVFLECVQDMDHENMFWYRQDPGLGLRLIYFSYDVKMKEKGDIPEGYSVSREKKERFSLILESASTNQTSMYLCASSSDGTGDKETQYFGPGTRLLVL.

The chain carries TRBV20-1 and TRBJ1-2, with D possibly TRBD1 on 6 matching bases. V shed 0 bases and J shed 2 bases, with 31 bases lying between them. From germline, CDR1 is DFQATT and CDR2 SNEGSKA (reference sequence). The CDR3 consists of 21 residues. CDR3 sequence reads: CSAREGQPFSGAGRGNYGYTF. CDR3 sequence (DNA): TGCAGTGCTAGAGAAGGACAGCCCTTCTCTGGGGCAGGGCGAGGAAACTATGGCTACACCTTC.

This clonotype was found many times. The chain employs TRBV3-1 and TRBJ2-1, with TRBD2 as a possible D gene (5 bases). Germline V gene lookup returns CDR1 LGHDT and CDR2 YNNKEL (reference sequence). Between the trimmed V and J ends, which lost 1 base and 10 bases, there was a span of 14 bases. The CDR3 has 14 amino acids. The CDR3 protein is CASSQGYRGDEQFF. CDR3 coding DNA: TGTGCCAGCAGCCAAGGGTACCGGGGAGACGAGCAGTTCTTC.

The chain joins TRBV18 to TRBJ2-3; D is ambiguous. V was trimmed by 1 base and J by 4 bases, leaving 9 bases between them. The CDR3 contains 14 residues. Germline V gene data show CDR1 as KGHSH and CDR2 as LQKENI. Written as DNA, the CDR3 is TGTGCCAGCTCACCACGGGGTTTGGCAGATACGCAGTATTTT. Translating it yields CASSPRGLADTQYF.

The V and J genes are TRBV20-1 and TRBJ2-7; 7 bases are a match to TRBD1. V was clipped by 3 bases and J by 1 base; unmatched bases: 3. CDR1 and CDR2 (germline): DFQATT, SNEGSKA (reference sequence). This CDR3 contains 13 residues. CDR3 in amino acids: CSASRDSSYEQYF. For the CDR3, the DNA is TGCAGTGCTAGCCGGGACAGTTCCTACGAGCAGTACTTC.

In this sample, this clonotype turned up once. The chain carries TRBV5-8 and TRBJ2-3; 8 bases line up with TRBD2. V was clipped by 1 base and J by 1 base; unmatched bases: 11. The CDR3 is made up of 18 amino acids. Germline CDR1 and CDR2: SGHTS and YDEGEE. CDR3 DNA: TGTGCCAGCAGCTTGCCTCTGGAAAGCGGGAGAGGCACAGATACGCAGTATTTT. Its translation: CASSLPLESGRGTDTQYF.